This passage covers 10 T cell receptor beta chains from one sample sequenced in a study of T cells in Graves' hyperthyroidism and ophthalmopathy (dated by TCRdb to the late 2010s). The library was generated by multiplex PCR. TCRdb names Illumina HiSeq 2000 as the instrument used. Amplification of TCR beta CDR3 regions was carried out from RNA transcripts. The first round of RT-PCR for the TCR CDR3 was performed with the HTBI primer set and the Qiagen OneStep RT-PCR kit. TCRdb passed the public sequencing reads through fastp at Q25 and MiXCR, retaining productive beta sequences. Each CDR3 protein appears once, grouped with its most common genes and DNA. This sample holds 300,000 to 500,000 distinct CDR3 sequences; 15% were observed only once. Clones ranked in the top ten supply approximately 32% of the sample. Input material: blood. These receptors all come from a woman in her twenties or thirties with Graves' hyperthyroidism.

The chain links TRBV20-1 to TRBJ2-1; a weak D match, TRBD2 (6 bases). Germline V gene lookup returns CDR1 DFQATT and CDR2 SNEGSKA (reference sequence). This CDR3 is built from 12 residues. CDR3 sequence: CRVAGSADEQFF. In DNA, the CDR3 is TGCAGGGTGGCGGGGTCCGCTGATGAGCAGTTCTTC.

The CDR3 region has the DNA TGTGCCAGCAGCCAAGACCCAACAAGGAGCGGGAGGGCCAATGAGCAGTTCTTC. The encoded protein is CASSQDPTRSGRANEQFF. The chain employs TRBV4-2 and TRBJ2-1; 10 nucleotides line up with TRBD2. V lost 0 bases and J lost 6; bases outside the gene matches: 11. Germline CDR1 LGHNA, CDR2 YNFKEQ. There are 18 residues in the CDR3.

The chain links TRBV6-1 to TRBJ2-3, with 10 bases that match TRBD2. This CDR3 comprises 13 residues. Trimming removed 2 bases from V and 14 bases from J; junction bases left unmatched: 7. Germline V gene sequence: CDR1 MNHNS, CDR2 SASEGT. The CDR3 is CASSEIWGLARYF. The CDR3 nucleotides are TGTGCCAGCAGTGAAATTTGGGGACTAGCGAGGTATTTT.

In its sample, this clonotype was seen a few times. This chain links TRBV19 with TRBJ1-5; D remains ambiguous. This CDR3 is built from 12 residues. The germline gives CDR1 LNHDA, CDR2 SQIVND (reference sequence). The V end lost 8 bases, the J end lost 2 bases, and 7 bases lay between the germline ends. CDR3 nucleotides: TGTGCCAGTGGCTACGGCAATCAGCCCCAGCATTTT. Encoded protein: CASGYGNQPQHF. The whole variable domain, remainder taken from reference TRBV19 and TRBJ1-5, is DGGITQSPKYLFRKEGQNVTLSCEQNLNHDAMYWYRQDPGQGLRLIYYSQIVNDFQKGDIAEGYSVSREKKESFPLTVTSAQKNPTAFYLCASGYGNQPQHFGDGTRLSIL.

This clonotype showed up many times. The V gene is TRBV2, the J gene TRBJ2-1; D not certain. This CDR3 region has 12 residues. Deletions cut 11 bases from V and 7 bases from J, with 15 bases between. Germline loops: CDR1 SNHLY, CDR2 FYNNEI. DNA of the CDR3: TGTGCCGGCCATGGGATCAGGAATGAGCAGTTCTTC. It yields the protein CAGHGIRNEQFF.

The chain links TRBV20-1 to TRBJ2-7; 7 bases agree with TRBD1. CDR3 length: 14 residues. Germline values: CDR1 DFQATT, CDR2 SNEGSKA (reference sequence). V gave up 3 bases and J gave up 1 base; unmatched junction bases: 6. CDR3 protein: CSASRARGSYEQYF. In nucleotides, the CDR3 is TGCAGTGCTAGTCGCGCCAGGGGGTCCTACGAGCAGTACTTC.

The chain recombines TRBV3-1 with TRBJ1-2; D is uncertain. V lost 0 bases to trimming and J lost 2 bases, with 4 bases between them. Germline-derived CDR1 and CDR2 are LGHDT and YNNKEL (reference sequence). This CDR3 has 13 residues. CDR3 sequence: CASSQDGNYGYTF. The CDR3 DNA sequence: TGTGCCAGCAGCCAAGATGGGAACTATGGCTACACCTTC.

At least ten counts were recorded for this clonotype. The chain couples TRBV6-2 or TRBV6-3 to TRBJ2-1; D assignment may be TRBD1 or TRBD2 (5 bases each). The V end was cut by 3 bases, the J end by 3 bases, with 15 bases between. Looked up from germline, CDR1 is MNHEY and CDR2 is SVGEGT. CDR3 size: 16 residues. Here the CDR3 reads CASSYGRGQNYNEQFF. In DNA, the CDR3 is TGTGCCAGCAGTTATGGGAGAGGACAAAACTACAATGAGCAGTTCTTC.

At least ten counts were recorded for this clonotype. The chain has TRBV6-1 and TRBJ2-3; tentatively, D is TRBD1 (5 bases). CDR1 is MNHNS, CDR2 SASEGT, per germline. The CDR3 totals 15 residues. The V end was cut by 8 bases, the J end by 2 bases, with 17 bases between. CDR3 nucleotide sequence: TGTGCCAGCTCCAAAGGGAAGGGGTTCACAGATACGCAGTATTTT. This encodes CASSKGKGFTDTQYF.

This clonotype was recorded at least ten times. This chain links TRBV20-1 with TRBJ2-7; D may be TRBD1 (5 bases). The CDR3 is 14 residues long. The V and J ends lost 3 bases and 2 bases respectively, with 14 bases between them. Germline V gene data show CDR1 as DFQATT and CDR2 as SNEGSKA (reference sequence). CDR3 protein: CSASTGRVAYEQYF. CDR3 DNA sequence: TGCAGTGCTAGTACAGGCAGGGTAGCCTACGAGCAGTACTTC.